This T cell receptor (beta chain) was sequenced for a study of blood T cell repertoires in COVID-19. Produced via immunoSEQ multiplex PCR; TCRdb's table is partial and in-frame only. The sample yields more than 400,000 clones, roughly 87% seen once. Participants came from 24 US areas, aged about 18 to 100 years. The CDR3 is 14 residues long. Germline CDR1 SEHNR, CDR2 FQNEAQ (reference sequence). V dropped 2 bases and J dropped 3; count of bases not matched to a gene: 3. This clonotype was obtained from a woman between 18 and 29 years old who had recovered from COVID-19. The gene calls are TRBV7-9 and TRBJ2-5; 7 bases align to TRBD1. Sequenced input: PBMCs or T cells enriched from blood (not recorded which). CDR3 DNA: TGTGCCAGCAGCTTAAGGGACAGTGAAGAGACCCAGTACTTC. Translated, it gives CASSLRDSEETQYF.